Only a few counts were recorded for the clone carrying this TCR beta chain. Time point: patch test 2, 6 weeks after DPC sensitization. Noted treatment: therapeutic diphenylcyclopropenone sensitization with weekly scalp DPC. The data were taken from a study of human T cells and chemical hapten exposure. TCRdb fed the RACE reads into MiXCR, producing one record per CDR3 protein. The table records about 350,000 distinct CDR3 sequences, about 6.9% of them present only once. This CDR3 is built from 16 residues. CDR1 is SGHTA, CDR2 FQGNSA, per germline. V lost 1 base and J lost 0, with 12 bases in between. Specimen: whole blood, collected in connection with sensitization to the hapten diphenylcyclopropenone (DPC). This TCR came from a woman aged 18-30 years with alopecia areata. Some clones in this sample may be carry-over from other donors' samples. The rearrangement links TRBV7-2 to TRBJ2-5, with no clear D. DNA of the CDR3: TGTGCCAGCAGCTTAGGGGCTGGCGCGTACCAAGAGACCCAGTACTTC. Protein: CASSLGAGAYQETQYF.